Below are 10 T cell receptor beta chains sequenced from a single sample in a study of shared clonotypes between healthy human individuals. Produced via immunoSEQ multiplex PCR; TCRdb's table is partial and in-frame only. The sample has around 2.3 million clones, around 95% seen once; the top ten hold around 0.13%. Material for sequencing was naive CD4+ T cells sorted from blood. Subset reported: CD45RA+ positively selected. These receptors all come from a young man in good health.

DNA of the CDR3: TGTGCCAGCAGTGAAATGGGGTCAGCCGGTGGCAATCAGCCCCAGCATTTT. Translating gives CASSEMGSAGGNQPQHF. The chain is built from TRBV6-1 and TRBJ1-5; unclear D gene. Trimming cost V 2 bases and J 2 bases, with 16 bases left between them. This CDR3 is 17 amino acids long. Germline-derived CDR1 and CDR2 are MNHNS and SASEGT.

This chain links TRBV29-1 with TRBJ2-6; 8 positions agree with TRBD1. The germline gives CDR1 SQVTM, CDR2 ANQGSEA. V dropped 1 base and J dropped 0; count of bases not matched to a gene: 5. The length of the CDR3 is 17 residues. In DNA form, the CDR3 reads TGCAGCGTTGAAGCGGGACAGGTTTTCTCTGGGGCCAACGTCCTGACTTTC. The encoded protein is CSVEAGQVFSGANVLTF.

Turning to this clone: This CDR3 is also generated by other DNA sequences in the sample. The chain joins TRBV5-1 to TRBJ2-1; D call uncertain. V was clipped by 3 bases and J by 7 bases, with 8 bases between them. Germline CDR1 is SGHRS and CDR2 is YFSETQ. CDR3 length: 12 amino acids. The CDR3 here is CASSSSGNEQFF. As DNA, the CDR3 is TGCGCCAGCAGCTCCTCCGGTAATGAGCAGTTCTTC.

V usage is TRBV29-1 and J usage is TRBJ2-3; 9 bases match TRBD1. J gave up 3 bases and V 4 bases, and 8 bases lay outside the gene matches. Germline CDR1 is SQVTM and CDR2 is ANQGSEA. The CDR3 spans 15 residues. This chain's CDR3 is CSVGGQGRRTDTQYF. In nucleotides, the CDR3 is TGCAGCGTTGGGGGACAGGGACGACGGACAGATACGCAGTATTTT.

This chain uses TRBV6-7 with TRBJ1-6, with D tentatively TRBD1 (6 bases). TRBV6-7 has ORF status, its function being uncertain. The CDR3 consists of 14 residues. Deletions cut 2 bases from V and 10 bases from J, with 12 bases between. In DNA, the CDR3 is TGTGCCAGCAGTTACACCGGGGGCGCCTCACCCCTCCACTTT. As protein: CASSYTGGASPLHF.

The CDR3 here is CASTSGWSSYEQYF. The CDR3, as DNA: TGTGCCAGCACTAGCGGGTGGAGCTCCTACGAGCAGTACTTC. This rearrangement joins TRBV2 to TRBJ2-7; TRBD2 aligns across 8 bases. Germline V gene lookup returns CDR1 SNHLY and CDR2 FYNNEI. The CDR3 sequence is 14 residues long. V gave up 7 bases and J gave up 0 bases; unmatched junction bases: 5.

The chain links TRBV7-9 to TRBJ2-5; 7 bases are shared with TRBD2. The length of the CDR3 is 16 residues. Germline assignment: CDR1 SEHNR and CDR2 FQNEAQ (reference sequence). V shed 3 bases, J shed 1 base, and the junction held 8 bases outside the gene matches. The CDR3 protein is CASSFGVWEGQETQYF. CDR3 nucleotides: TGTGCCAGCAGCTTTGGGGTGTGGGAGGGCCAAGAGACCCAGTACTTC.

Concerning this clone itself: The same CDR3 also results from other DNA sequences found in this sample. The chain joins TRBV5-4 to TRBJ2-3; 10 positions match TRBD1. The CDR3 is 14 amino acids. Germline CDR1 and CDR2: SGHNT and YYREEE (reference sequence). Losses at the gene ends were 3 bases for V and 3 bases for J; bases not matched to a gene: 1. CDR3 loop: CASSSGQGTDTQYF. The CDR3 nucleotides read TGTGCCAGCAGCTCGGGACAGGGGACAGATACGCAGTATTTT.

This clone appeared a single time. The chain is built from TRBV30 and TRBJ1-5, with a possible D match to TRBD1 (6 bases). Trimming took 1 base from V and 6 from J, leaving 16 bases between them. Germline-derived CDR1 and CDR2 are GTSNPN and SVGIG (reference sequence). The CDR3 is made up of 15 amino acids. CDR3 sequence reads: CAWSGGRGGSQPQHF. CDR3 nucleotide sequence: TGTGCCTGGAGTGGTGGCAGGGGAGGGAGTCAGCCCCAGCATTTT.

The chain carries TRBV6-6 and TRBJ1-2; 7 nucleotides match TRBD1. The ends lost 5 bases at V and 5 bases at J; junction bases unmatched: 14. CDR3 length equals 16 residues. Germline CDR1 reads MNHNY; CDR2 reads SVGAGI (reference sequence). DNA for the CDR3: TGTGCCAGCAGTGGGGGACTAGGGGGCTCTCCTTATGGCTACACCTTC. Its translation: CASSGGLGGSPYGYTF.